This T cell receptor beta chain stems from a study of blood T cell repertoires in COVID-19. Across the study: Sites across the United States, Italy and Spain contributed samples from acute and convalescent COVID-19. Sample material is recorded as cDNA or gDNA derived from T cells, B-cell-depleted T cells, or PBMCs.

This clone was recorded a few times. The CDR3 covers 15 residues. J gave up 0 bases and V 6 bases, and 8 bases lay outside the gene matches. Per germline, CDR1 MNHEY and CDR2 SMNVEV (reference sequence). Authors' processing steps: Reference gene primer amplification in the assay estimated nucleated cell counts. This table comes from immunoSEQ multiplex PCR, and its TCRdb copy is limited to in-frame clones, with some not included. That table is the source of V, J and clone size, and D and trimming were worked out from the DNA. The sample records around 46,000 clones, approximately 83% being singletons.

Material for sequencing was peripheral blood. The clonotype originates from a man between 70 and 80 years old with acute or convalescent COVID-19. The genes are TRBV27 and TRBJ2-7; 7 nucleotides align to TRBD2. This CDR3 is CASSFRGESSYEQYF. The CDR3 DNA sequence: TGTGCCAGCAGCTTCCGGGGGGAGAGCTCCTACGAGCAGTACTTC.